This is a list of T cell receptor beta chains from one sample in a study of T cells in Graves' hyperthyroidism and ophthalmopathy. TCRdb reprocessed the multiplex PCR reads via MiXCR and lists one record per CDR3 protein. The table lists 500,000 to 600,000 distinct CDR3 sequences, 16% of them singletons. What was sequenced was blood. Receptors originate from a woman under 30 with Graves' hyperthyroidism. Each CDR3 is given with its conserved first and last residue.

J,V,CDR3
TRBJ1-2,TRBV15,CATSREGGIGLYYGYTF
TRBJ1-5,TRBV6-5,CASSYEGNQPQHF
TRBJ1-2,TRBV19,CASMGQGHGYTF
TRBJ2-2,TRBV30,CAWSLLAGLNTGELFF
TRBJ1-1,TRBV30,CAWSAGILGTEAFF
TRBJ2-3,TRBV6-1,CASSTRTDTQYF
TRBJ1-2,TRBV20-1,CSARDLPWTGKTSNYGYTF
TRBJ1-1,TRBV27,CASSVNTNLEAFF
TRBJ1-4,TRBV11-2,CASSFTRFGGYSATNERLFF
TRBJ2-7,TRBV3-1,CASSRGTSGSGGYEQYF
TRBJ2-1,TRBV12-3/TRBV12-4,CASRPGLAGNIPGEQFF
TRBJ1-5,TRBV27,CASSLSVASPQHF
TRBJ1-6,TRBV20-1,CSARGDSGESSPLHF
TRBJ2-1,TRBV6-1,CATGGRAPYNEQFF
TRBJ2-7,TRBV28,CASRRIDKSYEQYF
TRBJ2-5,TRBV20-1,CSAPGQHQETQYF
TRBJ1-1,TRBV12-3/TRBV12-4,CASSAAAFEAFF
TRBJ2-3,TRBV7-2,CASSLARVRRSSDTQYF
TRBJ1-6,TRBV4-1,CASSQASRVDSDSPLHF
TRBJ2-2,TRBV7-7,CASSPRGGSNTGELFF
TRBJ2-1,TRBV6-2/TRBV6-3,CASSQYSGLAGGDNEQFF
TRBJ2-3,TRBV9,CASSTGDREADTQYF
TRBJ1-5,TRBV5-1,CASSLEKVKSRQPQHF
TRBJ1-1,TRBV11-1,CASSLSDNTEAFF
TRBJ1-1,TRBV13,CASTFGSGQGAEAFF
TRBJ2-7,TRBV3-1,CASSQDSHEQYF
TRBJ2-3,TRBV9,CASSARWDGNTQYF
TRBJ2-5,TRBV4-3,CASSQGQGAGETQYF
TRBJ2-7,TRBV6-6,CASSYRGRSYEQYF
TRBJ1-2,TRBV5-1,CASSLGDMLAINYGYTF
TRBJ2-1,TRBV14,CASSRPDASSYNEQFF
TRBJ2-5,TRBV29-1,CSVEGWFQRERETQYF
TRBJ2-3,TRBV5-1,CASSLVRSGSLIVTQYF
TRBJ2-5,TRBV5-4,CASSHPPGHETQYF
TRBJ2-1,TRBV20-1,CSARDNSGEYSGTSGLDEQFF
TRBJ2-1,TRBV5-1,CASSLDRANRDEQFF
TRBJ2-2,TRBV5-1,CASSLSSGEHTGELFF
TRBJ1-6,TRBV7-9,CASSSRQGDSPLHF
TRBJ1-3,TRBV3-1,CASTHDRDPGNTIYF
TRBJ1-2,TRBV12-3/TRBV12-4,CASSPQGAHGYTF
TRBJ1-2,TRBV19,CASSRTGTNYGYTF
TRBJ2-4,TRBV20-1,CSAGISAKNIQYF
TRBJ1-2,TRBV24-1,CAIKKQGIYGYTF
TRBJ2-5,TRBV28,CASRPPGQGVETQNF
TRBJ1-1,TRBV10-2,CASEDRGRSTEAFF